This T cell receptor (beta chain) is from a study of OX40 agonist ivuxolimab in advanced cancers. Study-wide background: Ivuxolimab was delivered to patients intravenously every 2 weeks at doses spanning 0.01 to 10 mg/kg.

This CDR3 spans 15 amino acids. Trimming shortened V by 5 bases and J by 1 base, and 14 bases separated the two germline ends. Germline-derived CDR1 and CDR2 are SGHTA and FQGNSA. Study outcomes and limitations: Antigen specificity was not determined for the expanded peripheral T cells.

TCRdb's table, derived via immunoSEQ multiplex PCR, lists solely in-frame clones and lacks some. The data show roughly 120,000 clones, with about 90% seen just once and roughly 0.85% held by the top ten. This clone was seen just once. The antigen is not known. The TCR was taken from an adult with an advanced solid tumor such as melanoma, head and neck, liver or kidney cancer. The rearrangement uses TRBV7-2 and TRBJ1-1; D is unresolved. The sequenced sample was CD4+ or CD8+ T cells sorted from blood, obtained in a trial of the OX40 agonist ivuxolimab. The CDR3 spells CASSPPRVRNTEAFF. The CDR3 coding sequence is TGTGCCAGCAGCCCCCCAAGAGTGAGGAACACTGAAGCTTTCTTT.